Sequencing of this T cell receptor (beta chain) was carried out in a study of T cell responses to AZD1222 COVID-19 vaccine. Study-level findings and limits: Spike-specific TCRs gained breadth and depth after people received two AZD1222 doses.

V was trimmed by 2 bases and J by 6 bases, leaving 6 bases between them. CDR1 and CDR2 (germline): SGHAT, FQNNGV. The CDR3 is made up of 12 amino acids. This clone was seen just once. Antigen specificity is unknown. The data were produced by immunoSEQ multiplex PCR, yet TCRdb's version contains in-frame clones alone and is incomplete. The table shows fewer than 130,000 clones, with roughly 92% occurring only once. Sequenced here: peripheral blood, sampled on day 0 of AZD1222 vaccination. This sequence originates from an adult in good health. The chain links TRBV11-2 to TRBJ2-3; D call uncertain. The CDR3 DNA follows: TGTGCCAGCAGCTTATCCGTGGATACGCAGTATTTT. It codes for CASSLSVDTQYF.